This T cell receptor (delta chain) was profiled in a study of gamma-delta chains in newborns, infants, children. To note about this clone: A single base is all that separates this from a far larger clone, so a read error is likely.

TCRdb reanalysed the reads with CATT. The sample holds several thousand delta-chain clones, about 2.9% seen once. CDR3 length: 24 residues. Germline CDR1 reads NSMFDY; CDR2 reads ISSIKDK. The TCR was taken from a child who was a newborn, infant or young child, either healthy, febrile or measles-vaccinated (not recorded which). The sequenced sample consisted of blood. V and J are TRAV29/DV5 and TRDJ2, with TRDD3 matching over 12 bases. The CDR3 DNA reads as TGTGCAGCAAGCCGATGGTCCTCTACCCGTACTGGGGGATACACCGGAGCTTTGACATCACAACTCTTCTTT. It codes for CAASRWSSTRTGGYTGALTSQLFF.